This T cell receptor (beta chain) stems from a study of OX40 agonist ivuxolimab in advanced cancers. Study details: Administration of intravenous ivuxolimab to patients occurred every 2 weeks at 0.01 to 10 mg/kg.

Per the germline V gene, CDR1 is LNHDA and CDR2 is SQIVND (reference sequence). V was clipped by 2 bases and J by 4 bases, with 11 bases between them. The length of the CDR3 is 15 residues. Libraries were prepared by immunoSEQ multiplex PCR; TCRdb keeps only in-frame clonotypes and omits some of them. The table has about 55,000 clones, 65% to 80% seen once. The input for sequencing was CD4+ or CD8+ T cells sorted from blood, taken in a trial of the OX40 agonist ivuxolimab. The TCR sequence derives from an adult with an advanced solid tumor such as melanoma, head and neck, liver or kidney cancer. V usage is TRBV19 and J usage is TRBJ2-2, with D possibly called TRBD1 or TRBD2 (5 bases each). The CDR3 here is CASSIRAGSTGELFF. The CDR3 nucleotides are TGTGCCAGTAGTATAAGGGCAGGGAGCACCGGGGAGCTGTTTTTT.